This TCR beta chain was identified in a study of cytomegalovirus exposure and HLA in healthy donors (dated by TCRdb to about 2017). Broadly, across the study: According to an earlier analysis of several hundred of the donors, 150 million to 200 million T cells yielded some 110 million unique TCR beta sequences and 250 to 350 Gb of sequence data. A separate validation cohort of 100 to 150 different subjects was used in addition to the approximately 700-subject first cohort. Because of strong linkage in the cohort, roughly five DR-DQ haplotypes were treated as single units for association and clustering. The study aimed to test whether cataloging public T cell receptors could reveal signatures of past pathogen exposure. Across some 400 genotyped donors of the cohort, an average of about 240,000 unique TCR beta nucleotide sequences per donor were sequenced, and approximately 19% of those sequences were non-productive. High-throughput TCR immunosequencing, statistical association of individual TCRs with disease status, and machine learning were combined to predict cytomegalovirus infection status. An earlier analysis of approximately 640 of the donors applied high-throughput TCR beta sequencing to assess whether each TCR beta V gene segment acted as functional or pseudogenic. HLA typing included class I and class II loci at four-digit resolution. The genetic ancestry cluster associated with self-reported Caucasian donors included roughly 84% of the roughly 400 genotyped donors. A later genetic analysis took genome-wide SNP genotypes for about 55% of the roughly 670 donors and used that subset as a discovery cohort. Alongside the repertoire data, information on donor age, sex, ethnicity and CMV serostatus was compiled. Rather than using new phenotypic data, the later analysis identified candidate immune exposures from TCR beta sequences and from how often those sequences occurred across donors. Approximately 310 gigabases of sequencing data and approximately 91 million unique TCR sequences made up an early release that covered 500 to 700 HLA-typed donors. Every repertoire in the discovery cohort had been generated on one and the same sequencing platform. The T cell repertoires of some 670 subjects were profiled by immunosequencing and related to cytomegalovirus serostatus. The number of typed donors differed by locus: roughly 620-630 for A, B, C, DRB1 and DQB1; some 500 for DQA1; some 590 for DPA1; and some 470 for DPB1. A later analysis re-examined previously published TCR beta repertoires from around 670 donors and added high-resolution HLA genotyping to investigate patterns of TCR occurrence.

Trimming at the junction amounts to 5 bases on V and 7 bases on J, and the germline ends lie 11 bases apart. From the germline V gene, CDR1 is SGHTA and CDR2 is FQGNSA. The CDR3 goes from the cysteine to the phenylalanine over 12 residues. Only CDR3 DNA is held: 36 bases, read in frame from base 1. Notes on this clone: Its antigen remains undetermined. No per-base quality is available; no much larger clone lies one base away. This same CDR3 is encoded by further DNA sequences in the sample.

The cohort was made up of about 670 healthy bone marrow donors. All cohort members were sampled while nominally healthy, although unrecorded immune exposures were likely present. The donor was CMV seronegative and was included in the group of a few hundred seronegative cohort members. A peripheral blood sample was provided by each donor, and peripheral blood mononuclear cells were used for TCR beta sequencing. The Qiagen DNeasy Blood Extraction Kit was used to extract genomic DNA from the blood cell samples. The library was generated by the immunoSEQ multiplex PCR assay. For the multiplex PCR, a mixture combining 60 forward primers for TCR Vbeta segments and 13 reverse primers for TCR Jbeta segments was used. A multiplex PCR assay on genomic DNA amplified the CDR3 region of rearranged TCR beta genes. The amplified TCR beta libraries were sequenced on the Illumina HiSeq System as 87-base-pair reads. As for the original processing: A later analysis tallied around 87 million unique TCR beta chains across the 660 or so repertoires, and about 12 million of those chains were shared by two or more donors. Raw reads were error-corrected and collapsed into unique sequences with a nearest-neighbor algorithm that merged closely related sequences to remove PCR and sequencing errors. V, D and J gene segments were assigned by aligning CDR3 sequences to IMGT reference sequences. For a sequence to be retained, at least a six-nucleotide match to both a V gene segment and a J gene segment was required. A rearrangement was called productive if the CDR3 had no stop codons and remained in frame with V and J, and every other rearrangement was called non-productive. Following IMGT convention, CDR3 was defined as the stretch from the second conserved V-encoded cysteine up to the conserved J-encoded phenylalanine. The earlier analysis of 587 of the donors excluded sequences that lacked an unambiguous match to a single V gene segment. In an earlier analysis of 450 to 750 of the donors, a V segment was called functional when productive rearrangements were above 56.7%, and segregating when the standard deviation between donors exceeded 5%. To diagnose cytomegalovirus status from the catalog of TCR beta chain sequences, a statistical classification framework was built. In a later analysis, V and J genes were assigned by comparing TCR nucleotide sequences against IMGT/GENE-DB human TR gene sequences. Using the TCRdist pipeline, a later analysis assigned CDR3 sequences along with most-parsimonious VDJ recombination scenarios. In a later analysis, each TCR beta chain was defined by its CDR3 amino acid sequence together with its V-gene family, and reads without a unique V-gene family were excluded. A later analysis removed several hundred highly shared, low-generation-probability nucleotide sequences to deal with suspected cross-contamination and a sequencing artifact. For each public chain, a later analysis derived a clonal expansion index from normalized ranks of inferred template counts within each repertoire. In a later analysis, generation probabilities were computed with a VDJ recombination model fitted to out-of-frame rearrangements, and the resulting probabilities were checked against IGoR. In a later analysis, TCR-TCR, TCR-HLA and TCR-CMV co-occurrence was scored with hypergeometric tests, and a repertoire-size bias correction was applied to TCR pairs. In a later analysis, false discovery rates were estimated by permuting HLA or CMV assignments 20 times. A later analysis grouped co-occurring TCRs with DBSCAN, adding TCRdist sequence similarity when clustering within HLA-allele-positive subsets. Co-occurrence clustering excluded repertoires with fewer than 30,000 or more than 120,000 public chains, plus five with anomalous nucleotide sharing. In its TCRdb copy, this immuneACCESS table keeps in-frame sequences only and misses some clones. Where compared with another copy, unresolved V genes explain less than half of these, and the others have no known cause. V and J calls and clone size are as listed in that table; D and trimming were resolved from the DNA. This sample has around 220,000 clones in its table, and roughly 83% of those were observed once. The ten largest clones represent 1.1% to 1.5% of the sample.

Study-level results and caveats: The earlier analysis of approximately 590 of the donors excluded approximately 17 rarely observed V segments, including chromosome 9 orphons, because counts were too low. Specific HLA alleles were associated with roughly 17,000 TCR beta sequences at a false discovery rate of 0.05 in a later analysis. The 87-base-pair reads could not distinguish some IMGT-functional V segments, including TRBV6-2 and TRBV6-3, so those segments were excluded. According to a later analysis, parvovirus B19, influenza, CMV and Epstein-Barr virus appeared linked to several top co-occurrence clusters. Assigning TCR associations to individual alleles was difficult when HLA alleles, especially DR and DQ, strongly co-occurred. Correlated functional status among segregating V segments might be attributable to linkage disequilibrium, but an unknown experimental factor could not be ruled out. HLA typing was unavailable for some donors at each locus, so association tests used only the typed subset. The cohort was sequenced for TCR beta chains only, and without alpha or paired-chain data the features that could be detected were limited. It was suggested by the authors that the approach could potentially be generalized to other disease states and immunological phenotypes. A further reported finding was that TCR beta sequences accurately predicted the HLA-A and HLA-B alleles for most subjects in the first cohort. A group of highly shared sequence variants was considered likely to be a technical artifact of the sequencing pipeline. A later analysis found that TCR association rates varied across HLA loci, with DRB1 alleles showing the most associated TCRs and HLA-C alleles the fewest. In vitro tests confirmed that a few of the cytomegalovirus-associated TCR beta chains recognize cytomegalovirus antigens. In a later analysis, HLA-associated TCR beta chains showed more clonal expansion and lower generation probabilities than non-associated chains that were equally common. V-gene and J-gene trimming of TCR beta chains was associated with a missense DCLRE1C variant in a later genetic analysis, and the association was replicated in an independent cohort. A total of around 150 TCR beta chains were listed by the study as associated with cytomegalovirus. Immune exposure information for the cohort was limited to CMV serostatus. The presence/absence analyses assumed that sequencing depth was roughly uniform across donors, and that assumption may not be true. The classifier was reported to diagnose cytomegalovirus status with high specificity and sensitivity in both the original and validation cohorts. A later genetic analysis reported fewer N-insertions in productive TCRs among donors in an Asian-associated ancestry cluster than the roughly 650-donor mean. Across donors, most TCR sequences were observed very rarely, whereas some public TCRs were present in many individuals. Most CMV-associated TCR beta chains appeared to be HLA-restricted in a later analysis, and the HLA associations seemed to be driven largely by CMV exposure. In an earlier analysis of a few hundred of the donors, most TCR beta V segments were observed in productive rearrangements about 87% or about 30% of the time, broadly matching IMGT annotations.

The rearranged segments are TRBV7-2 and TRBJ1-1; the D gene cannot be resolved reliably. The clonotype originates from a girl under 18 in good health and CMV-seronegative. Sequencing was performed on PBMCs. The CDR3 region: CASSLNLYEAFF. The nucleotide sequence is TGTGCCAGCAGCCTAAATCTATATGAAGCTTTCTTT.